The entry below gives a single T cell receptor beta chain sequence along with its context. The antigen remains undetermined. Data came from immunoSEQ multiplex PCR; TCRdb stores just in-frame clones and leaves some out. This table holds 100,000 to 130,000 clones, around nine tenths found once. The data stem from a study of T cell responses to AZD1222 COVID-19 vaccine. The V gene end was trimmed by 3 bases and the J gene end by 5 bases; junction bases not matched to a gene: 5. CDR1 and CDR2 from the germline V gene are WSHSY and SAAADI. The CDR3 totals 15 residues. The study's findings and limits: Samples come after the peak T cell response, not at day 14. Seropositive at baseline were only a handful of AZD1222 recipients.

The sample consisted of peripheral blood, taken 28 days after the second AZD1222 dose. This TCR was recovered from an adult who received the AZD1222 COVID-19 vaccine. The chain has TRBV10-2 and TRBJ2-5, with 11 bases matching TRBD1. The CDR3 DNA reads as TGCGCCAGCAGTGATTGGACAGGGGGCGGTGAGACCCAGTACTTC. Translating it yields CASSDWTGGGETQYF.